These 7 T cell receptor beta chains originate from one sample sequenced in a study of Graves' ophthalmopathy and Graves' hyperthyroidism. CDR3 regions of TCR beta were amplified from RNA transcripts. Amplification began with first-round RT-PCR using HTBI primers, then second-round multiplex PCR was performed. MiXCR, run by TCRdb on the multiplex PCR reads, gives a single entry per CDR3 protein. The sample includes under 800,000 distinct CDR3 sequences, 22% seen only once; the top ten take more than 5.5%. The sample consisted of peripheral blood. The source is a woman aged 18-35 years with stable Graves' hyperthyroidism. Some clones in this sample may be carry-over from other donors' samples.

The chain recombines TRBV10-1 with TRBJ2-7; D is unclear. V gave up 7 bases and J gave up 6 bases, with 4 bases separating them. This CDR3 is 9 amino acids long. CDR1 and CDR2 from the germline V gene are WNHNN and SYGVQD (reference sequence). The CDR3 coding sequence is TGCGCCAGCACTAGCGAGCAGTACTTC. This encodes CASTSEQYF.

This clonotype was seen at least ten times. This chain uses TRBV7-2 with TRBJ1-3; D is perhaps TRBD1 (5 bases). Germline V CDR1 and CDR2: SGHTA, FQGNSA. V gave up 5 bases and J gave up 2 bases, with 13 bases separating them. The CDR3 is 15 amino acids. The CDR3 region has the DNA TGTGCCAGCAGCCCGTACGAGGGGCCTGGAAACACCATATATTTT. It yields the protein CASSPYEGPGNTIYF.

This clonotype occurred many times. This rearrangement joins TRBV20-1 to TRBJ1-1, with D hard to call. The CDR3 has 13 amino acids. The germline V gene encodes CDR1 DFQATT and CDR2 SNEGSKA (reference sequence). V was clipped by 6 bases and J by 3 bases, with 14 bases between them. CDR3: CSASEVGYTEAFF. CDR3 nucleotide sequence: TGCAGTGCCAGCGAGGTTGGATACACTGAAGCTTTCTTT.

The gene calls are TRBV6-1 and TRBJ1-5, with D maybe TRBD1 (6 bases). V was trimmed by 6 bases and J by 5 bases, leaving 11 bases between them. CDR3 length: 13 amino acids. CDR1 is MNHNS, CDR2 SASEGT, per germline. CDR3 DNA sequence: TGTGCCAGCAGAGGACAGCCCCATCAGCCCCAGCATTTT. This translates into CASRGQPHQPQHF.

The chain is built from TRBV10-3 and TRBJ2-5; D is ambiguous. CDR1 is ENHRY and CDR2 is SYGVKD in the germline V gene. CDR3 length equals 14 residues. Trimming stripped 4 bases from V and 1 base from J, with 10 bases between. The CDR3 DNA is TGTGCCATCAGTGCTTCCGCCCCCCAAGAGACCCAGTACTTC. Translation gives CAISASAPQETQYF.

This chain links TRBV9 with TRBJ1-6; D gene ambiguous. Germline V CDR1 and CDR2: SGDLS, YYNGEE. The CDR3 has 12 amino acids. Trimming removed 2 bases at V and 12 bases at J, with 9 bases between. Here the CDR3 DNA reads TGTGCCAGCAGCGTGGGGTTCGTACCCCTCCACTTT. This codes for CASSVGFVPLHF.

At least ten counts were recorded for this clonotype. The chain recombines TRBV9 with TRBJ2-2; TRBD1 matches at 9 bases. This CDR3 has 16 amino acids. Germline V gene data show CDR1 as SGDLS and CDR2 as YYNGEE. With 3 bases clipped from V and 7 bases from J, the junction kept 10 bases outside the gene matches. In DNA, the CDR3 is TGTGCCAGCAGCGCATCGAGGACAGGGGATGTCGGGGAGCTGTTTTTT. This codes for CASSASRTGDVGELFF.